The T cell receptor (beta chain) described here comes from a study of human T cells and chemical hapten exposure. Remarks on this clonotype: Its cognate antigen is unknown. This sequence may be a read error, since a much larger clone differs from it by one base.

The CDR3 runs to 14 residues. Germline lookup yields CDR1 MRHNA and CDR2 SNTAGT. V shed 3 bases and J shed 6 bases, with 11 bases lying between them. In the study's own analysis: Samples ranged from roughly 23,224 to 690,600 TCRs, with a median of roughly 95,000. TCRdb reprocessed the RACE reads via MiXCR and lists one record per CDR3 protein. These V and J calls originate from TCRdb's pipeline instead of the authors' own analysis. The table includes around 300,000 distinct CDR3 sequences, around 5.5% detected once. The study's findings and limits: Versus controls, expanded TCRs had significantly more large CDR3 similarity clusters.

Time point here: pre-sensitization, week 0. The treatment: therapeutic diphenylcyclopropenone sensitization with weekly scalp DPC. The donor pool consisted of alopecia patients aged 18 to 70 years, considered suitable for DPC. The J gene is TRBJ2-2, the V gene TRBV6-4, with D perhaps matching TRBD1 (5 bases). The source was whole blood, collected in connection with sensitization to the hapten diphenylcyclopropenone (DPC). The sequence derives from a woman between 18 and 29 years old with alopecia areata. Some clones in this sample may be carry-over from other donors' samples. Here the CDR3 reads CASSETVDAGELFF. CDR3 bases: TGTGCCAGCAGTGAGACAGTGGATGCCGGGGAGCTGTTTTTT.